This paragraph covers one T cell receptor beta chain sequence. As yet, its antigen is unknown. This record comes from a study of cytomegalovirus exposure and HLA in healthy donors. Study results and caveats: Relative to equally common others, HLA-associated TCR beta chains showed greater clonal expansion in a later analysis.

The PCR had 60 Vbeta and 13 Jbeta primers. TCRdb's copy holds only in-frame clones and misses some; the assay was immunoSEQ multiplex PCR. The profile shows 110,000 to 150,000 clones, more than 75% of them singletons. Germline CDR1 reads SGHRS; CDR2 reads YFSETQ. The CDR3 has 14 residues. The V segment lost 4 bases and the J segment 9 bases; nucleotides outside the gene matches: 6. All donors participated as healthy donors of bone marrow. V usage is TRBV5-1 and J usage is TRBJ1-6; 8 bases line up with TRBD1. The source material was PBMCs. This sequence originates from a male donor in good health and CMV-seronegative. Here the CDR3 reads CASSVGTGGSPLHF. Written as DNA, the CDR3 is TGCGCCAGCAGCGTCGGGACAGGTGGTTCACCCCTCCACTTT.